The 24 T cell receptor beta chains presented below share a single source sample, sequenced in a study of T cell changes during pregnancy in multiple sclerosis. TCRdb's copy holds only in-frame clones and misses some; the assay was immunoSEQ multiplex PCR. The sample has about 75,000 clones; about 94% are singletons. The input for sequencing was CD4+ T cells from peripheral blood mononuclear cells, taken after pregnancy. All receptors derive from a female donor with multiple sclerosis, enrolled in a pregnancy study.

The V gene is TRBV27, the J gene TRBJ2-7; 11 bases map to TRBD2. The V and J ends lost 6 bases and 4 bases, in that order; junction bases with no gene match: 2. Germline CDR1 and CDR2: MNHEY and SMNVEV (reference sequence). The CDR3 extends over 13 amino acids. The chain's CDR3 is CASRGLAAYEQYF. The CDR3, as DNA: TGTGCCAGCAGGGGACTAGCGGCGTACGAGCAGTACTTC.

The V gene is TRBV7-2, the J gene TRBJ2-1; no clear D. Trimming left V 1 base short and J 4 bases short, with 5 bases between. Germline CDR1 and CDR2: SGHTA and FQGNSA. The length of the CDR3 is 13 residues. This CDR3 reads CASSLGAYNEQFF. The DNA for the CDR3 is TGTGCCAGCAGCTTAGGAGCATACAATGAGCAGTTCTTC.

The chain is built from TRBV29-1 and TRBJ2-3, with 10 bases fitting TRBD1. From germline, CDR1 is SQVTM and CDR2 ANQGSEA. This CDR3 comprises 17 residues. The V and J ends lost 0 bases and 4 bases, in that order; junction bases with no gene match: 10. DNA of the CDR3: TGCAGCGTTGAAGATACGAGGGACAGGGGAAGGGCAGATACGCAGTATTTT. Its protein is CSVEDTRDRGRADTQYF.

This clone was seen a handful of times. The rearrangement links TRBV5-1 to TRBJ1-1; 7 bases map to TRBD1. Trimming cost V 4 bases and J 4 bases; bases outside gene matches: 7. The CDR3 is 14 residues long. Germline CDR1 and CDR2: SGHRS and YFSETQ. The DNA for the CDR3 is TGCGCCAGCAGCCTGGACAGGATCGGCACTGAAGCTTTCTTT. This translates into CASSLDRIGTEAFF. The variable domain in full, with the rest retrieved from reference TRBV5-1 and TRBJ1-1, is KAGVTQTPRYLIKTRGQQVTLSCSPISGHRSVSWYQQTPGQGLQFLFEYFSETQRNKGNFPGRFSGRQFSNSRSEMNVSTLELGDSALYLCASSLDRIGTEAFFGQGTRLTVV.

The rearrangement joins TRBV5-6 to TRBJ2-1, with TRBD2 matching 12 bases. This CDR3 spans 15 amino acids. V was clipped by 7 bases and J by 5 bases; unmatched bases: 7. Germline CDR1 is SGHDT and CDR2 is YYEEEE. CDR3 nucleotide sequence: TGTGCCAGCGGTCGACTAGCGGGAGTTGACAATGAGCAGTTCTTC. Protein product: CASGRLAGVDNEQFF.

The J gene is TRBJ1-4, the V gene TRBV9; no clear D. The V gene lost 0 bases and the J gene lost 7 bases, with 16 bases spanning the gap. The CDR3 runs 16 residues. CDR1 is SGDLS and CDR2 is YYNGEE in the germline V gene. Here the CDR3 DNA reads TGTGCCAGCAGCGTAGGGCTCGCTGGTCCCATTGAAAAACTGTTTTTT. This gives the protein CASSVGLAGPIEKLFF.

V and J are TRBV19 and TRBJ2-2; 8 bases are a match to TRBD2. Trimming at V came to 6 bases and at J to 6 bases, leaving 6 bases not matched to a gene. CDR3 length equals 14 residues. Germline CDR1 and CDR2: LNHDA and SQIVND (reference sequence). Written as DNA, the CDR3 is TGTGCCAGTAGGGCGGGAGGATACGCCGGGGAGCTGTTTTTT. This sequence encodes CASRAGGYAGELFF.

This sequence joins TRBV19 and TRBJ1-2; 9 nucleotides align to TRBD1. The CDR3 consists of 16 residues. Germline V CDR1 and CDR2: LNHDA, SQIVND (reference sequence). The V segment lost 5 bases and the J segment 3 bases; nucleotides outside the gene matches: 10. CDR3: CASSAAGTGIYYGYTF. In nucleotides, the CDR3 is TGTGCCAGTAGTGCCGCGGGGACAGGGATATACTATGGCTACACCTTC.

Only one count was recorded for this clone. The J gene is TRBJ2-3, the V gene TRBV5-8, with D possibly being TRBD2 (5 bases). CDR1 and CDR2 (germline): SGHTS, YDEGEE. V lost 0 bases and J lost 1, with 15 bases in between. The CDR3 sequence is 17 residues long. CDR3 nucleotide sequence: TGTGCCAGCAGCTTGGACCTACCGGACTCGGGCACAGATACGCAGTATTTT. Protein: CASSLDLPDSGTDTQYF.

The chain combines TRBV7-9 with TRBJ2-3; D is unclear. The CDR3 is 11 amino acids. The V gene's germline CDR1 is SEHNR and CDR2 FQNEAQ (reference sequence). V lost 7 bases and J lost 4, with 6 bases in between. CDR3 DNA: TGTGCCAGCACCAATTCAGATACGCAGTATTTT. The encoded protein is CASTNSDTQYF. The whole variable domain, filled in from reference TRBV7-9 and TRBJ2-3, reads DTGVSQNPRHKITKRGQNVTFRCDPISEHNRLYWYRQTLGQGPEFLTYFQNEAQLEKSRLLSDRFSAERPKGSFSTLEIQRTEQGDSAMYLCASTNSDTQYFGPGTRLTVL.

The genes are TRBV5-6 and TRBJ2-5; possible D gene TRBD2, 5 bases. CDR3 size: 13 residues. From germline, CDR1 is SGHDT and CDR2 YYEEEE. V was clipped by 1 base and J by 5 bases, with 9 bases between them. Here the CDR3 reads CASSLFREETQYF. Here the CDR3 DNA reads TGTGCCAGCAGCTTGTTTAGGGAGGAGACCCAGTACTTC.

This sequence joins TRBV7-3 and TRBJ2-6; D ambiguous. Germline CDR1 SGHTA, CDR2 FQGTGA. Trimming stripped 4 bases from V and 2 bases from J, with 9 bases between. CDR3 length equals 15 residues. The CDR3 loop reads CASSSIRAGANVLTF. The CDR3, as DNA: TGTGCCAGCAGCTCCATCCGAGCTGGGGCCAACGTCCTGACTTTC.

V usage is TRBV6-6 and J usage is TRBJ2-5, with TRBD1 as a possible D gene (7 bases). Trimming left V 2 bases short and J 1 base short, with 14 bases between. Germline V gene data show CDR1 as MNHNY and CDR2 as SVGAGI (reference sequence). This CDR3 has 16 amino acids. The CDR3 bases are TGTGCCAGCAGTTACGGGTCAGGGGGGCGCCAAGAGACCCAGTACTTC. This sequence encodes CASSYGSGGRQETQYF.

V is TRBV19 and J is TRBJ2-2; TRBD2 matches 9 bases. J lost 0 bases, V lost 1 base, and 6 bases had no gene match. Germline V gene data show CDR1 as LNHDA and CDR2 as SQIVND (reference sequence). The CDR3 has 18 amino acids. CDR3 region: CASSIGGPSGANTGELFF. The DNA for the CDR3 is TGTGCCAGTAGTATAGGAGGCCCTAGCGGGGCGAACACCGGGGAGCTGTTTTTT.

V is TRBV6-1 and J is TRBJ2-3; 9 bases match TRBD2. This CDR3 contains 14 residues. Germline values: CDR1 MNHNS, CDR2 SASEGT. V shed 7 bases, J shed 4 bases, and the junction held 6 bases outside the gene matches. The CDR3 reads CASIISGSADTQYF. The DNA of the CDR3 is TGTGCCAGCATTATTAGCGGGAGTGCAGATACGCAGTATTTT.

This chain uses TRBV28 with TRBJ1-1; TRBD1 might be the D (5 bases). The CDR3 sequence is 11 residues long. Germline V lookup: CDR1 MDHEN, CDR2 SYDVKM. Trimming left V 5 bases short and J 10 bases short, with 11 bases between. The CDR3 loop reads CASSAGLPAFF. The CDR3 coding sequence is TGTGCCAGCAGTGCAGGGTTACCAGCTTTCTTT. The entire variable domain, with the rest obtained from reference TRBV28 and TRBJ1-1, is as follows: DVKVTQSSRYLVKRTGEKVFLECVQDMDHENMFWYRQDPGLGLRLIYFSYDVKMKEKGDIPEGYSVSREKKERFSLILESASTNQTSMYLCASSAGLPAFFGQGTRLTVV.

The chain carries TRBV19 and TRBJ2-1, with 7 nucleotides matching TRBD1. Per germline, CDR1 LNHDA and CDR2 SQIVND (reference sequence). CDR3 length: 13 residues. Unmatched junction bases numbered 8, after V lost 6 bases and J lost 9 bases. CDR3 DNA sequence: TGTGCCAGTAGGGAGAGGGGGCAAGGTGAGCAGTTCTTC. It translates to CASRERGQGEQFF.

The V and J genes are TRBV9 and TRBJ2-4; D is perhaps TRBD1 (6 bases). The CDR3 consists of 16 residues. Trimming stripped 0 bases from V and 1 base from J, with 11 bases between. Germline V lookup: CDR1 SGDLS, CDR2 YYNGEE. CDR3: CASSVGTGLAKNIQYF. The CDR3 region has the DNA TGTGCCAGCAGCGTAGGCACAGGGTTGGCCAAAAACATTCAGTACTTC.

J is TRBJ2-2 and V is TRBV9; 9 bases are a match to TRBD2. The V gene's germline CDR1 is SGDLS and CDR2 YYNGEE. With V trimmed by 4 bases and J by 6 bases, 13 bases remained unmatched. The CDR3 has 17 amino acids. CDR3 region: CASSRWGGLANPGELFF. Here the CDR3 DNA reads TGTGCCAGCAGCCGTTGGGGGGGACTAGCTAACCCCGGGGAGCTGTTTTTT.

This chain connects TRBV7-2 to TRBJ2-7, with 10 bases matching TRBD2. This CDR3 is built from 17 residues. J was trimmed by 3 bases and V by 1 base; bases with no gene match: 9. Germline CDR1 and CDR2: SGHTA and FQGNSA. The CDR3 reads CASSLGSRTSGLYEQYF. CDR3 bases: TGTGCCAGCAGCTTAGGGTCCCGGACTAGCGGCCTCTACGAGCAGTACTTC.

This chain's CDR3 is CASRQDTYSTGELFF. Here the CDR3 DNA reads TGCGCCAGCAGACAAGATACCTACAGTACCGGGGAGCTGTTTTTT. The chain is built from TRBV5-1 and TRBJ2-2; D is ambiguous. There are 15 residues in the CDR3. Trimming cost V 5 bases and J 5 bases, with 16 bases left between them. Looked up from germline, CDR1 is SGHRS and CDR2 is YFSETQ.

The chain employs TRBV10-3 and TRBJ2-3; 11 bases agree with TRBD2. V was pared by 6 bases and J by 2 bases, with 10 bases of the junction left unmatched. CDR1 and CDR2 from the germline V gene are ENHRY and SYGVKD. The CDR3 covers 17 residues. The CDR3 loop reads CAISGTLAGGNTDTQYF. The CDR3 DNA reads as TGTGCCATCAGCGGAACCTTAGCGGGAGGGAACACAGATACGCAGTATTTT.

This chain links TRBV2 with TRBJ1-4; weak D call: TRBD1 (6 bases). V lost 2 bases and J lost 1, with 17 bases in between. In germline, CDR1 is SNHLY, CDR2 FYNNEI. The CDR3 is 18 residues long. CDR3: CASSEPAGTKGTNEKLFF. The CDR3 DNA is TGTGCCAGCAGTGAACCCGCCGGGACAAAGGGAACTAATGAAAAACTGTTTTTT.

The genes are TRBV7-3 and TRBJ2-3; TRBD2 matches at 11 bases. V was pared by 5 bases and J by 6 bases, with 10 bases of the junction left unmatched. This CDR3 has 16 residues. Germline CDR1 and CDR2: SGHTA and FQGTGA. The CDR3 is CASSQRLAGPTDTQYF. CDR3 nucleotide sequence: TGTGCCAGCAGCCAACGACTAGCGGGGCCCACGGATACGCAGTATTTT.